Listed below are T cell receptor beta chains from one sample, sequenced in a study of T cell repertoires in cytomegalovirus infection. TCRdb itself ran the reads through MiXCR, one entry per CDR3 protein. The sample lists 40,000 to 55,000 distinct CDR3 sequences, around a fifth occurring once. These receptors' targets are unknown. The sample was CD8+ T cells from cultured PBMCs, taken from culture after CMV antigen stimulation. Every receptor here comes from a human donor in good health (CMV status not recorded). Some clones in this sample may be carry-over from other donors' samples. Both conserved end residues are part of each CDR3. Each record gives: D gene, CDR3 length, clone size, V gene, J gene, CDR3 protein, CDR3 DNA. The D gene is left open where the match is weak. Clone size is not always given. Where it is, it says once, few, many or a class for expanded clones.

D: TRBD1
length: 13
size: few
V: TRBV19
J: TRBJ1-4
CDR3: CASSSRDRDFRFF
DNA: TGTGCCAGTAGTAGCCGGGACAGAGATTTTCGGTTTTTT

D: -
length: 13
size: -
V: TRBV7-9
J: TRBJ2-2
CDR3: CASSSRTTGELFF
DNA: TGTGCCAGCAGCTCCAGGACAACCGGGGAGCTGTTTTTT

D: -
length: 12
size: few
V: TRBV7-2
J: TRBJ2-2
CDR3: CASSPSAGELFF
DNA: TGTGCCAGCAGCCCCTCGGCCGGGGAGCTGTTTTTT

D: -
length: 13
size: few
V: TRBV7-2
J: TRBJ1-1
CDR3: CASSPGRNTEAFF
DNA: TGTGCCAGCAGCCCAGGACGGAACACTGAAGCTTTCTTT

D: -
length: 14
size: -
V: TRBV11-2
J: TRBJ1-4
CDR3: CASRRRARNEKLFF
DNA: TGTGCCAGCAGACGCCGGGCCCGAAATGAAAAACTGTTTTTT

D: -
length: 13
size: many
V: TRBV6-2/TRBV6-3
J: TRBJ2-1
CDR3: CASSQLGWNEQFF
DNA: TGTGCCAGCAGTCAACTGGGTTGGAATGAGCAGTTCTTC

D: -
length: 12
size: -
V: TRBV12-3/TRBV12-4
J: TRBJ1-1
CDR3: CASSFPGTEAFF
DNA: TGTGCCAGCAGTTTTCCGGGAACTGAAGCTTTCTTT

D: -
length: 13
size: few
V: TRBV27
J: TRBJ2-7
CDR3: CASSLSRDYEQYF
DNA: TGTGCCAGCAGTTTATCTCGAGACTACGAGCAGTACTTC

D: -
length: 14
size: few
V: TRBV4-2
J: TRBJ2-3
CDR3: CASSQRTTEDTQYF
DNA: TGTGCCAGCAGCCAGAGGACTACAGAAGATACGCAGTATTTT

D: -
length: 12
size: few
V: TRBV28
J: TRBJ1-1
CDR3: CASSLGGPEAFF
DNA: TGTGCCAGCAGTTTGGGGGGTCCTGAAGCTTTCTTT

D: TRBD2
length: 16
size: -
V: TRBV7-2
J: TRBJ2-7
CDR3: CASSLRTSGRANEQYF
DNA: TGTGCCAGCAGCTTGCGGACTAGCGGGAGGGCGAACGAGCAGTACTTC

D: -
length: 15
size: -
V: TRBV27
J: TRBJ2-7
CDR3: CASSLGTPDRYEQYF
DNA: TGTGCCAGCAGTCTGGGGACCCCGGACCGATACGAGCAGTACTTC

D: -
length: 13
size: -
V: TRBV6-2/TRBV6-3
J: TRBJ1-1
CDR3: CASSPASYTEAFF
DNA: TGTGCCAGCAGTCCTGCGTCCTACACTGAAGCTTTCTTT

D: -
length: 16
size: -
V: TRBV3-1
J: TRBJ1-4
CDR3: CASSQGGQRFDEKLFF
DNA: TGTGCCAGCAGCCAAGGGGGGCAGCGATTCGATGAAAAACTGTTTTTT

D: TRBD2
length: 19
size: -
V: TRBV7-2
J: TRBJ2-5
CDR3: CASSLIGAGTSVSERTQYF
DNA: TGTGCCAGCAGCTTAATAGGGGCCGGGACTAGCGTTTCAGAGCGGACCCAGTACTTC

D: -
length: 17
size: -
V: TRBV6-5
J: TRBJ2-1
CDR3: CASSYWPTTSFRAEQFF
DNA: TGTGCCAGCAGTTACTGGCCAACTACCTCTTTCCGAGCTGAGCAGTTCTTC

D: -
length: 11
size: once
V: TRBV25-1
J: TRBJ2-7
CDR3: CASSGGSEQYF
DNA: TGTGCCAGCAGTGGAGGGTCCGAGCAGTACTTC

D: -
length: 15
size: many
V: TRBV28
J: TRBJ2-1
CDR3: CASSLRPNSYNEQFF
DNA: TGTGCCAGCAGTTTACGGCCCAACTCCTACAATGAGCAGTTCTTC

D: -
length: 15
size: few
V: TRBV7-9
J: TRBJ2-5
CDR3: CASITRKGLRETQYF
DNA: TGTGCCAGCATTACGAGGAAAGGATTGAGGGAGACCCAGTACTTC

D: TRBD1
length: 14
size: -
V: TRBV5-4
J: TRBJ2-1
CDR3: CASSQDRGVDEQFF
DNA: TGTGCCAGCAGCCAGGACAGGGGGGTGGATGAGCAGTTCTTC

D: TRBD1
length: 15
size: -
V: TRBV2
J: TRBJ2-7
CDR3: CASSPVDRASYEQYF
DNA: TGTGCCAGCAGTCCCGTCGACAGGGCATCCTACGAGCAGTACTTC

D: TRBD2
length: 13
size: few
V: TRBV2
J: TRBJ2-1
CDR3: CASPLAGDNEQFF
DNA: TGTGCCAGCCCACTAGCGGGGGACAATGAGCAGTTCTTC

D: -
length: 15
size: -
V: TRBV5-5
J: TRBJ1-4
CDR3: CASTPFSSTNEKLFF
DNA: TGTGCCAGCACCCCGTTTAGTTCCACTAATGAAAAACTGTTTTTT

D: TRBD1
length: 16
size: many
V: TRBV7-2
J: TRBJ1-1
CDR3: CASSLSGTGTYTEAFF
DNA: TGTGCCAGCAGCTTATCCGGGACAGGGACGTACACTGAAGCTTTCTTT

D: -
length: 16
size: -
V: TRBV6-6
J: TRBJ2-1
CDR3: CASSDPLANPYNEQFF
DNA: TGTGCCAGCAGTGACCCCCTAGCGAACCCCTACAATGAGCAGTTCTTC

D: -
length: 14
size: -
V: TRBV7-2
J: TRBJ2-7
CDR3: CASSLGLFSTEQYF
DNA: TGTGCCAGCAGCTTAGGTTTGTTCTCCACCGAGCAGTACTTC

D: TRBD2
length: 19
size: -
V: TRBV12-3/TRBV12-4
J: TRBJ2-7
CDR3: CASSLKRVLGGTRAPEQYF
DNA: TGTGCCAGCAGTTTAAAAAGAGTTCTTGGGGGGACTAGGGCCCCCGAGCAGTACTTC

D: TRBD2
length: 18
size: -
V: TRBV7-6
J: TRBJ2-3
CDR3: CASSLEVGTSGRADTQYF
DNA: TGTGCCAGCAGCTTAGAGGTCGGGACTAGCGGGAGAGCTGATACGCAGTATTTT

D: -
length: 11
size: -
V: TRBV7-9
J: TRBJ2-1
CDR3: CASSSNNEQFF
DNA: TGTGCCAGCAGCTCAAACAATGAGCAGTTCTTC